The clone carrying this T cell receptor (beta chain) was observed a single time. This record belongs to a study of blood T cell repertoires in COVID-19. Study information: COVID-19 samples collected from the United States, Italy and Spain covered acute and convalescent phases.

The method was immunoSEQ multiplex PCR; TCRdb's version includes in-frame clones alone and lacks a portion of them. The sample shows fewer than 75,000 clones, 87% of them seen only once. Per the germline V gene, CDR1 is SGHRS and CDR2 is YFSETQ. The CDR3 totals 15 residues. Germline trimming cut 0 bases from V and 2 bases from J; bases unmatched to any gene: 5. The chain joins TRBV5-1 to TRBJ2-7; 7 positions match TRBD2. This sequence originates from a man aged 45-65 years with active COVID-19. Sequences were obtained from peripheral blood. The CDR3 reads CASSLVGGAPYEQYF. CDR3 DNA sequence: TGCGCCAGCAGCTTGGTGGGAGGGGCCCCCTACGAGCAGTACTTC.